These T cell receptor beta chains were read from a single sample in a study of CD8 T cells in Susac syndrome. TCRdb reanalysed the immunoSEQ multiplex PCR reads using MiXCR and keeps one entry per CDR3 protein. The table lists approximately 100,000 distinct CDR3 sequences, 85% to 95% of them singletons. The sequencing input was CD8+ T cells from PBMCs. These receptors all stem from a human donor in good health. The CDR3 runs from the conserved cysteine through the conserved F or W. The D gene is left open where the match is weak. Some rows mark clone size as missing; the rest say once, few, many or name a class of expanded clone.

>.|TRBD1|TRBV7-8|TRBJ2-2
CASSLTVVGQGSAGELFF
TGTGCCAGCAGCCTCACGGTAGTGGGACAGGGAAGCGCCGGGGAGCTGTTTTTT
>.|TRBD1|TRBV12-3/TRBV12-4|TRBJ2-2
CASSHVLGQGFTGELFF
TGTGCCAGCAGCCACGTATTAGGACAGGGTTTTACCGGGGAGCTGTTTTTT
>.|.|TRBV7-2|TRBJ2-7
CASSFMGSMYEQYF
TGTGCCAGCAGCTTCATGGGGAGCATGTACGAGCAGTACTTC
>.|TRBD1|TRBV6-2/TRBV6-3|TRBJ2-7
CASSLPGQNYEQYF
TGTGCCAGCTCCCTTCCGGGACAGAACTACGAGCAGTACTTC
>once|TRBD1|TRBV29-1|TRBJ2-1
CSTGQDSYNEQFF
TGCAGCACAGGACAGGACTCCTACAATGAGCAGTTCTTC
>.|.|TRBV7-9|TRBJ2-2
CASSSGDLSGELFF
TGTGCCAGCAGCTCAGGGGACTTGTCTGGGGAGCTGTTTTTT
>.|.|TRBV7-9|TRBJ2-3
CASSLQGATSDTQYF
TGTGCCAGCAGCTTACAGGGTGCGACCTCGGATACGCAGTATTTT
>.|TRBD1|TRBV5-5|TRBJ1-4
CASSLRQGQATNEKLFF
TGTGCCAGCAGCTTGCGACAGGGGCAAGCAACTAATGAAAAACTGTTTTTT
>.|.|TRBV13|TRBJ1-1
CASSLGQVEAFF
TGTGCCAGCAGCTTAGGACAGGTCGAAGCTTTCTTT
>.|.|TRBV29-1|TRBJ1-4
CSAWGAGATNEKLFF
TGCAGCGCCTGGGGGGCTGGGGCAACTAATGAAAAACTGTTTTTT
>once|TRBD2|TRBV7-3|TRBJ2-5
CASSFSGTSGVETQYF
TGTGCCAGCAGCTTCTCCGGGACTAGCGGGGTTGAGACCCAGTACTTC
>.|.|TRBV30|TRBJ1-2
CAWSDSSLYGYTF
TGTGCCTGGAGTGACAGCTCTCTCTATGGCTACACCTTC
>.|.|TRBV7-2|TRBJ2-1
CASSARTGRRNNEQFF
TGTGCCAGCAGCGCCCGAACAGGCCGGCGGAACAATGAGCAGTTCTTC
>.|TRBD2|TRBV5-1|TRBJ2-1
CASSLGTSSGNYNEQFF
TGCGCCAGCAGCTTGGGGACATCTAGCGGGAACTACAATGAGCAGTTCTTC